This TCR beta chain is from a study of T-cell reconstitution after alpha-beta-depleted transplantation in children (dated by TCRdb to 2016 to 2017). For the study in its entirety: Using TCR repertoire profiling, the study followed T-cell immune reconstitution in a quantitative way in children after TCRalphabeta/CD19-depleted allogeneic hematopoietic cell transplantation. Study-wide conclusions, independent of this receptor: The high TCRbeta diversity at day 60 in some patients was ascribed to recipient T cells and intrathymic progenitors that had survived conditioning. The apparently early alphabetaT-cell count recovery about two months after transplant was reportedly dependent on only several hundred rapidly expanded clones derived from non-depleted graft cells. Over the following months the frequencies of hyperexpanded clones went down, and after one year T-cell counts and TCRbeta diversity were mostly credited to newly produced T cells.

In the paper's terms, the treatment or condition label means: allogeneic hematopoietic cell transplantation with graft depleted of TCRalphabeta T cells and CD19 B cells. Transplant recipients were children who received TCRalphabeta/CD19-depleted allogeneic hematopoietic cell grafts. Library preparation used PCR. TCRdb names Illumina HiSeq 2500 as the instrument used. Molecular barcoding was employed in the preparation of TCR libraries, with unique molecular identifiers being used to normalize TCRbeta repertoire quantification. The public reads were run again by TCRdb, first through fastp at Q25 and then through MiXCR, and only productive beta chains were kept. Each CDR3 protein gets just one entry, which takes the most common genes and DNA from the rows behind it. The sample has approximately 630,000 distinct CDR3 sequences on record, approximately 14% of them singletons. The ten largest clones take up about 0.79% of the sample.

This clonotype was observed a few times. The antigen this receptor binds is unknown. Base quality data are lacking; no much larger clone is found one base away. V is pruned by 3 bases and J by 5 bases, leaving 8 bases of the junction without a gene match. The germline V gene (reference sequence) supplies CDR1 LGHDT and CDR2 YNNKEL. The CDR3 runs 17 residues from the cysteine to the phenylalanine. CDR3 DNA is the only sequence kept; it has 51 bases, read in frame from the first base. The sequence was collected from a girl aged 2 to 9 with congenital amegakaryocytic thrombocytopenia, due to receive a stem cell transplant. Here the chain combines TRBV3-1 and TRBJ2-3; TRBD2 agrees with 13 junctional bases. The source was PBMCs, collected before TCRalphabeta/CD19-depleted stem cell transplant. The DNA sequence is given as TGTGCCAGCAGCCACGAGACTAGCGGGGGGACAGGAGATACGCAGTATTTT. Translated, this is CASSHETSGGTGDTQYF.